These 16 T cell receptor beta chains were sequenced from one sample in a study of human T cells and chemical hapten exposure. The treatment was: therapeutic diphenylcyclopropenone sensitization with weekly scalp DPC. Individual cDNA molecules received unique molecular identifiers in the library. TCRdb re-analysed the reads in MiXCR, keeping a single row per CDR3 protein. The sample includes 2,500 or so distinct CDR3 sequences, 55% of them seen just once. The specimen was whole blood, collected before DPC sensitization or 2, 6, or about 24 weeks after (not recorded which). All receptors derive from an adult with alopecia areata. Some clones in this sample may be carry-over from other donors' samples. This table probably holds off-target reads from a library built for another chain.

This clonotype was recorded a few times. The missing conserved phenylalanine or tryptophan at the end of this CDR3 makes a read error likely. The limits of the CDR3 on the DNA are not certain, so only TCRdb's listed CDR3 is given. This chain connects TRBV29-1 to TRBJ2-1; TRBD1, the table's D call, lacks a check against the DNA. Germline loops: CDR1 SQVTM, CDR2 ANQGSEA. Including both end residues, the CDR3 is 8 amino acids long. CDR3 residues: CSVDTGFI.

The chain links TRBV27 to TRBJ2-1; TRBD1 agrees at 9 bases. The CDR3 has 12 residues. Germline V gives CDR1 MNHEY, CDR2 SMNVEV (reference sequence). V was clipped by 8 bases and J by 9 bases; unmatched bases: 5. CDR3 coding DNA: TGTGCCAGCCAAACAGGGGGCGGTGAGCAGTTCTTC. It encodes CASQTGGGEQFF.

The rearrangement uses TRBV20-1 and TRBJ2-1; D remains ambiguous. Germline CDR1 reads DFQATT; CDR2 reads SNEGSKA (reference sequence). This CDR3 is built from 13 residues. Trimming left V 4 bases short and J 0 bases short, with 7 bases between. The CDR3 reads CSAIESSYNEQFF. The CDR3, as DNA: TGCAGTGCTATTGAAAGCTCCTACAATGAGCAGTTCTTC.

In DNA form, the CDR3 reads TGTGCCATCAGTGAAATACGGCTAGCGGGCTACGAGCAGTACTTC. It specifies CAISEIRLAGYEQYF. This chain joins TRBV10-3 and TRBJ2-7; 8 positions match TRBD2. The J segment lost 3 bases and the V segment lost 3 bases, leaving 7 bases of the junction unmatched. The CDR3 consists of 15 residues. CDR1 is ENHRY, CDR2 SYGVKD, per germline.

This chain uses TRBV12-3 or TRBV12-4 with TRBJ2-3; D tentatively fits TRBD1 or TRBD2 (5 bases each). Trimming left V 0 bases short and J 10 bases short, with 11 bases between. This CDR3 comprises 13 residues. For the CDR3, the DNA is TGTGCCAGCAGTTTAGCGTTGGGGGAAGCGCAGTATTTT. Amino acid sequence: CASSLALGEAQYF.

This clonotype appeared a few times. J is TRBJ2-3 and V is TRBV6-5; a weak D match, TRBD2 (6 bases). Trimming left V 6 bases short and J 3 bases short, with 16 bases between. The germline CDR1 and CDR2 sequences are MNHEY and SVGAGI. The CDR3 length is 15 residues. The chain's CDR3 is CASSPLGGITDTQYF. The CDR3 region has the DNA TGTGCCAGCAGCCCCCTGGGAGGTATAACAGATACGCAGTATTTT.

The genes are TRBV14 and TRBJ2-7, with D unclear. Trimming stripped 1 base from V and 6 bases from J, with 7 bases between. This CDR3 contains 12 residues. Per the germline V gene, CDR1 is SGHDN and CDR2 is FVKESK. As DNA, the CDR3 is TGTGCCAGCAGCCAAGTGCATATCGAGCAGTACTTC. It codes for CASSQVHIEQYF.

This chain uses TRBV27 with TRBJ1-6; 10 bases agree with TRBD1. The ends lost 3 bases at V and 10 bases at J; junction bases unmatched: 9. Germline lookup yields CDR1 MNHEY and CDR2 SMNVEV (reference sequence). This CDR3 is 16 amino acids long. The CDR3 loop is CASSLFAGQGRSPLHF. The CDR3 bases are TGTGCCAGCAGTTTGTTCGCGGGACAGGGGAGGTCACCCCTCCACTTT.

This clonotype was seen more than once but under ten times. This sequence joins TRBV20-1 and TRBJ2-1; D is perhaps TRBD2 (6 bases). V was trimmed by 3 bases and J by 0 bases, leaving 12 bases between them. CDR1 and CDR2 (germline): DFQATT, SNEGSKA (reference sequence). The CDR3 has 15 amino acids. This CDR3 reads CSASLAESSYNEQFF. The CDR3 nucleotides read TGCAGTGCTAGTTTAGCGGAGAGCTCCTACAATGAGCAGTTCTTC.

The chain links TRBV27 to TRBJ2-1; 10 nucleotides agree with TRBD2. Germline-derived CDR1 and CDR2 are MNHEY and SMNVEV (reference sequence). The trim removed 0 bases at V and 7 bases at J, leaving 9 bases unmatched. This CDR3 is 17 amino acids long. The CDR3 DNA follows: TGTGCCAGCAGTTTATCCAGCGGGAGGGCCGAAAGGAATGAGCAGTTCTTC. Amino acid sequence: CASSLSSGRAERNEQFF.

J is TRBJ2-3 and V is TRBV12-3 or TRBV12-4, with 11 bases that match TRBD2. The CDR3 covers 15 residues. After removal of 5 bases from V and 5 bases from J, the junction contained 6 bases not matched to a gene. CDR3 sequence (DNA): TGTGCCAGCAGTCCACTAGCGGGAGTCGAAGATACGCAGTATTTT. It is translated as CASSPLAGVEDTQYF.

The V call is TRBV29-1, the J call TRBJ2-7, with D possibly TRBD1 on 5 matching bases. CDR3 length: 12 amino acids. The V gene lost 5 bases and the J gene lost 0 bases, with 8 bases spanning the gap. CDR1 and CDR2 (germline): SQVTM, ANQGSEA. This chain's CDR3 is CSVQTASYEQYF. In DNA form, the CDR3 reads TGCAGCGTTCAGACAGCCTCCTACGAGCAGTACTTC.

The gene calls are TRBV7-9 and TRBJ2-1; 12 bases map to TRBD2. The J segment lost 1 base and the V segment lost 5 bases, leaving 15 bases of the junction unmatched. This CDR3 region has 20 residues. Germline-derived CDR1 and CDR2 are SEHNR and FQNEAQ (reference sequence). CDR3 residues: CASSPTGWTSGIRSYNEQFF. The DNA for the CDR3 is TGTGCCAGCAGCCCGACGGGCTGGACTAGCGGGATCCGGTCCTACAATGAGCAGTTCTTC.

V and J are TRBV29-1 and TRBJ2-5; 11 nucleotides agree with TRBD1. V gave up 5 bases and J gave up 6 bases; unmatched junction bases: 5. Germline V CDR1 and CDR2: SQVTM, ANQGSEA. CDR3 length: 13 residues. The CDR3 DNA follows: TGCAGCGTTCAAGGACAGGGGGCGAAGACCCAGTACTTC. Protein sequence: CSVQGQGAKTQYF.

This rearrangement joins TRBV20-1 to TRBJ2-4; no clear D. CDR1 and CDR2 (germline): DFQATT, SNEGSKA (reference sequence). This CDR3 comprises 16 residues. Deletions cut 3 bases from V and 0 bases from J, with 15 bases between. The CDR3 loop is CSARVRHGLAKNIQYF. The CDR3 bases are TGCAGTGCTAGGGTTCGTCACGGCCTAGCCAAAAACATTCAGTACTTC.

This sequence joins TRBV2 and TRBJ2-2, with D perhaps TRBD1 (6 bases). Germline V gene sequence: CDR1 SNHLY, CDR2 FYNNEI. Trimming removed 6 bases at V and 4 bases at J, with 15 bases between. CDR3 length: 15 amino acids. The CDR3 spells CASRGTTQSTGELFF. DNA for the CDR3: TGTGCCAGCAGAGGGACAACACAGAGCACCGGGGAGCTGTTTTTT. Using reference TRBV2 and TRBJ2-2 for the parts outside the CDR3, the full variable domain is EPEVTQTPSHQVTQMGQEVILRCVPISNHLYFYWYRQILGQKVEFLVSFYNNEISEKSEIFDDQFSVERPDGSNFTLKIRSTKLEDSAMYFCASRGTTQSTGELFFGEGSRLTVL.